These 25 T cell receptor beta chains share one sample of origin, sequenced in a study of cytomegalovirus exposure and HLA in healthy donors. PCR involved 60 Vbeta and 13 Jbeta primers. Measured with immunoSEQ multiplex PCR; TCRdb has only the in-frame clones, and not every one. This sample has some 120,000 clones, with around 73% found just once. The sequenced sample consisted of PBMCs. The source of these receptors is a middle-aged woman in good health and CMV-seropositive.

This clone has more than one count but fewer than ten. In the same sample, other DNA sequences code for this CDR3. The V gene is TRBV6-1, the J gene TRBJ2-1; 7 bases match TRBD1. The ends lost 3 bases at V and 5 bases at J; junction bases unmatched: 4. There are 14 residues in the CDR3. The germline gives CDR1 MNHNS, CDR2 SASEGT. Here the CDR3 DNA reads TGTGCCAGCAGTGAGGGGACAGATGACAATGAGCAGTTCTTC. It encodes CASSEGTDDNEQFF.

For the CDR3, the DNA is TGTGCCAGCTCCGGCGGCAGGGGGGACTATGGCTACACCTTC. It yields the protein CASSGGRGDYGYTF. V usage is TRBV18 and J usage is TRBJ1-2; 7 nucleotides match TRBD1. CDR3 length: 14 amino acids. The V segment lost 6 bases and the J segment 3 bases; nucleotides outside the gene matches: 7. Germline V gene sequence: CDR1 KGHSH, CDR2 LQKENI.

J is TRBJ1-1 and V is TRBV19, with D unclear. V dropped 3 bases and J dropped 1 base, with 15 bases sitting between them. This CDR3 comprises 16 residues. CDR1 is LNHDA and CDR2 is SQIVND in the germline V gene (reference sequence). CDR3 nucleotides: TGTGCCAGTAGTATCCCTTGGAGACCCGGGAACACTGAAGCTTTCTTT. Protein product: CASSIPWRPGNTEAFF.

The chain joins TRBV6-1 to TRBJ1-2; D is unresolved. The CDR3 loop spans 14 amino acids. V was clipped by 4 bases and J by 5 bases, with 14 bases between them. In germline, CDR1 is MNHNS, CDR2 SASEGT. CDR3 nucleotides: TGTGCCAGCAGTGTACCCTCTGGAGGGTATGGCTACACCTTC. It is translated as CASSVPSGGYGYTF.

V is TRBV2 and J is TRBJ2-1; 11 bases are a match to TRBD2. Per germline, CDR1 SNHLY and CDR2 FYNNEI. CDR3 size: 15 residues. V shed 5 bases, J shed 7 bases, and the junction held 7 bases outside the gene matches. In DNA form, the CDR3 reads TGTGCCAGCAGTTCTCCTAGCGGGGGGACAAATGAGCAGTTCTTC. It codes for CASSSPSGGTNEQFF.

The CDR3 DNA sequence: TGTGCCAGCAGCCAAGGACAGGTTAATGAAAAACTGTTTTTT. Encoded protein: CASSQGQVNEKLFF. The chain carries TRBV6-5 and TRBJ1-4, with 7 bases aligning to TRBD1. The junction had 5 bases not matched to a gene; V was cut back by 6 bases and J by 4 bases. CDR1 is MNHEY, CDR2 SVGAGI, per germline. The CDR3 totals 14 residues.

This clone turned up a few times. The chain combines TRBV2 with TRBJ2-1; a possible D gene is TRBD2 (6 bases). This CDR3 has 12 residues. Germline V lookup: CDR1 SNHLY, CDR2 FYNNEI. The V gene lost 8 bases and the J gene lost 9 bases, with 14 bases spanning the gap. The CDR3 DNA is TGTGCCAGCGGCGGGGAAGACGGTGAGCAGTTCTTC. It yields the protein CASGGEDGEQFF.

The gene calls are TRBV6-4 and TRBJ1-4, with 9 bases matching TRBD1. The CDR3 is made up of 15 amino acids. With V trimmed by 0 bases and J by 8 bases, 4 bases remained unmatched. Germline V gives CDR1 MRHNA, CDR2 SNTAGT. CDR3 in DNA: TGTGCCAGCAGTGACTCGGGACAGGGATGGGAAAAACTGTTTTTT. It encodes CASSDSGQGWEKLFF.

The J gene is TRBJ2-7, the V gene TRBV6-1, with D maybe TRBD2 (6 bases). The CDR3 spans 15 residues. Germline V gene sequence: CDR1 MNHNS, CDR2 SASEGT. The V end lost 8 bases, the J end lost 0 bases, and 17 bases lay between the germline ends. The CDR3 coding sequence is TGTGCCAGCGAAGAGGTCGCGGGGAGCTCCTACGAGCAGTACTTC. Its translation is CASEEVAGSSYEQYF.

V and J are TRBV18 and TRBJ2-7; D perhaps matches TRBD1 (6 bases). Trimming removed 2 bases at V and 4 bases at J, with 12 bases between. Germline CDR1 is KGHSH and CDR2 is LQKENI. This CDR3 contains 14 residues. CDR3 sequence: CASSPATGGYEQYF. In DNA, the CDR3 is TGTGCCAGCTCACCAGCGACAGGAGGTTACGAGCAGTACTTC. Variable domain in full (rest from reference TRBV18 and TRBJ2-7): NAGVMQNPRHLVRRRGQEARLRCSPMKGHSHVYWYRQLPEEGLKFMVYLQKENIIDESGMPKERFSAEFPKEGPSILRIQQVVRGDSAAYFCASSPATGGYEQYFGPGTRLTVT.

V usage is TRBV5-1 and J usage is TRBJ1-2; 9 bases are a match to TRBD1. The CDR3 has 16 residues. V lost 4 bases to trimming and J lost 0 bases; unmatched junction nucleotides: 7. CDR1 is SGHRS, CDR2 YFSETQ, per germline. The CDR3: CASSPGTGLANYGYTF. Here the CDR3 DNA reads TGCGCCAGCAGCCCCGGGACAGGGCTAGCTAACTATGGCTACACCTTC.

The CDR3 DNA reads TGTGCCAGCGGTAACAGGGATTCTGCTTCACCCCTCCACTTT. It is translated as CASGNRDSASPLHF. The V call is TRBV6-1, the J call TRBJ1-6; D is possibly TRBD1 (6 bases). There are 14 residues in the CDR3. Germline CDR1 reads MNHNS; CDR2 reads SASEGT. V dropped 8 bases and J dropped 9 bases, with 17 bases sitting between them.

This sequence joins TRBV29-1 and TRBJ1-2, with TRBD1 as a possible D gene (6 bases). V shed 6 bases and J shed 2 bases, with 19 bases lying between them. Germline V gene lookup returns CDR1 SQVTM and CDR2 ANQGSEA. The CDR3 loop spans 15 amino acids. DNA for the CDR3: TGCAGCGTGGAATCCCCGGCAGGGGAAAACTATGGCTACACCTTC. It is translated as CSVESPAGENYGYTF.

This clone was found a few times. The rearrangement links TRBV6-5 to TRBJ2-7; 7 bases map to TRBD1. Looked up from germline, CDR1 is MNHEY and CDR2 is SVGAGI. The CDR3 contains 12 residues. Trimming removed 5 bases from V and 5 bases from J; junction bases left unmatched: 3. CDR3 nucleotide sequence: TGTGCCAGCAGTCCGGGACAGAACGAGCAGTACTTC. Amino acids: CASSPGQNEQYF.

The V and J genes are TRBV10-3 and TRBJ1-4, with TRBD1 matching 12 bases. Germline trimming cut 0 bases from V and 11 bases from J; bases unmatched to any gene: 4. This CDR3 region has 15 residues. Per germline, CDR1 ENHRY and CDR2 SYGVKD. The CDR3 spells CAISESGTGGPKLFF. CDR3 sequence (DNA): TGTGCCATCAGTGAGTCTGGGACAGGGGGCCCTAAACTGTTTTTT.

V is TRBV15 and J is TRBJ2-7; the match to TRBD2 covers 10 bases. This CDR3 is built from 15 residues. From germline, CDR1 is LNHNV and CDR2 YYDKDF (reference sequence). Trimming at V came to 2 bases and at J to 4 bases, leaving 5 bases not matched to a gene. The CDR3 region is CATSRSPGLAYEQYF. As DNA, the CDR3 is TGTGCCACCAGCAGATCGCCGGGACTAGCGTACGAGCAGTACTTC.

The chain uses TRBV5-4 and TRBJ1-5; D is ambiguous. CDR1 is SGHNT and CDR2 is YYREEE in the germline V gene (reference sequence). With 4 bases removed from V and 1 base from J, the gap between germline ends came to 12 bases. The CDR3 covers 15 residues. CDR3 sequence reads: CASSAHPGSNQPQHF. Written as DNA, the CDR3 is TGTGCCAGCAGCGCACATCCGGGGAGCAATCAGCCCCAGCATTTT.

This rearrangement joins TRBV4-1 to TRBJ2-2; TRBD1 matches at 9 bases. Germline CDR1 reads MGHRA; CDR2 reads YSYEKL. V gave up 5 bases and J gave up 4 bases; unmatched junction bases: 14. The CDR3 consists of 18 residues. CDR3 bases: TGCGCCAGCAGCGAAACGATCCCGGGACAGGGCGGCACCGGGGAGCTGTTTTTT. This translates into CASSETIPGQGGTGELFF.

This chain joins TRBV13 and TRBJ2-3; a possible D gene is TRBD2 (7 bases). The CDR3 spans 15 residues. Germline lookup yields CDR1 PRHDT and CDR2 FYEKMQ (reference sequence). Deletions cut 5 bases from V and 0 bases from J, with 12 bases between. Here the CDR3 DNA reads TGTGCCAGCAGCATCGGGGGGCCTAGCACAGATACGCAGTATTTT. Its translation: CASSIGGPSTDTQYF.

This clone has a handful of counts. The chain recombines TRBV2 with TRBJ1-1, with D maybe TRBD1 (5 bases). The CDR3 is 12 residues long. Trimming pared 8 bases from V and 5 bases from J, leaving 12 bases between. The V gene's germline CDR1 is SNHLY and CDR2 FYNNEI. CDR3 sequence: CASARQLTEAFF. DNA for the CDR3: TGTGCCAGCGCTAGACAGCTAACTGAAGCTTTCTTT.

As to this clone: A read error may produce the germline difference seen at one junction end. The chain has TRBV7-7 and TRBJ1-1; D ambiguous. This CDR3 spans 13 amino acids. Germline V gene data show CDR1 as SSHAT and CDR2 as FNYEAQ (reference sequence). This CDR3 is CASSLTENTEAFF. CDR3 nucleotide sequence: TGTGCTAGCAGCTTAACAGAGAACACTGAAGCTTTCTTT.

This clone was counted between two and nine times. The chain links TRBV9 to TRBJ2-5; perhaps TRBD1 as D (6 bases). The CDR3 length is 14 residues. V lost 6 bases and J 3 bases, leaving 15 bases between the germline ends. The germline gives CDR1 SGDLS, CDR2 YYNGEE. CDR3 residues: CASNRAGLEETQYF. CDR3 coding DNA: TGTGCCAGCAACAGGGCAGGATTAGAAGAGACCCAGTACTTC.

This clone was counted only a few times. The rearrangement joins TRBV6-5 to TRBJ2-5; 8 positions agree with TRBD2. V was clipped by 7 bases and J by 2 bases; unmatched bases: 3. Germline V gene lookup returns CDR1 MNHEY and CDR2 SVGAGI. The length of the CDR3 is 13 residues. The CDR3 DNA sequence: TGTGCCAGCACCTCGGGGGGGCAAGAGACCCAGTACTTC. Translated, it gives CASTSGGQETQYF.

The V call is TRBV6-6, the J call TRBJ1-1; D gene unclear. The germline V and J ends were trimmed by 0 bases and 2 bases, with 7 bases remaining between them. In germline, CDR1 is MNHNY, CDR2 SVGAGI (reference sequence). The CDR3 has 14 amino acids. CDR3: CASSYSAENTEAFF. The CDR3 nucleotides read TGTGCCAGCAGTTACTCAGCCGAAAACACTGAAGCTTTCTTT.

This clone was recorded once. The chain uses TRBV29-1 and TRBJ1-3; 9 bases are shared with TRBD1. V shed 1 base and J 1 base; nucleotides not matched to a gene: 2. Germline CDR1 and CDR2: SQVTM and ANQGSEA. This CDR3 is built from 15 residues. CDR3 sequence: CSVEGGQGSGNTIYF. CDR3 sequence (DNA): TGCAGCGTTGAAGGGGGACAGGGATCTGGAAACACCATATATTTT.